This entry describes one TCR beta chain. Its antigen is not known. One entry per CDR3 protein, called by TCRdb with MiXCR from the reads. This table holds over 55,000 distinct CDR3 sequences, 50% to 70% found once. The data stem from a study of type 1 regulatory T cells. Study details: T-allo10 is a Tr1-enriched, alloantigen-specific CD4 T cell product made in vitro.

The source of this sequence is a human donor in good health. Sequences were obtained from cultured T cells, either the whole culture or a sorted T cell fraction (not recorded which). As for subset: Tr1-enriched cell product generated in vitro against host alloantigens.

CDR3 in amino acids: CATSDGTLYRELFF. The CDR3 nucleotides are TGTGCCACCAGTGACGGGACTCTTTACCGGGAGCTGTTTTTT. This chain links TRBV24-1 with TRBJ2-2, with a weak D call TRBD2 (6 bases). Trimming removed 4 bases at V and 9 bases at J, with 14 bases between. The CDR3 totals 14 residues. Germline values: CDR1 KGHDR, CDR2 SFDVKD.